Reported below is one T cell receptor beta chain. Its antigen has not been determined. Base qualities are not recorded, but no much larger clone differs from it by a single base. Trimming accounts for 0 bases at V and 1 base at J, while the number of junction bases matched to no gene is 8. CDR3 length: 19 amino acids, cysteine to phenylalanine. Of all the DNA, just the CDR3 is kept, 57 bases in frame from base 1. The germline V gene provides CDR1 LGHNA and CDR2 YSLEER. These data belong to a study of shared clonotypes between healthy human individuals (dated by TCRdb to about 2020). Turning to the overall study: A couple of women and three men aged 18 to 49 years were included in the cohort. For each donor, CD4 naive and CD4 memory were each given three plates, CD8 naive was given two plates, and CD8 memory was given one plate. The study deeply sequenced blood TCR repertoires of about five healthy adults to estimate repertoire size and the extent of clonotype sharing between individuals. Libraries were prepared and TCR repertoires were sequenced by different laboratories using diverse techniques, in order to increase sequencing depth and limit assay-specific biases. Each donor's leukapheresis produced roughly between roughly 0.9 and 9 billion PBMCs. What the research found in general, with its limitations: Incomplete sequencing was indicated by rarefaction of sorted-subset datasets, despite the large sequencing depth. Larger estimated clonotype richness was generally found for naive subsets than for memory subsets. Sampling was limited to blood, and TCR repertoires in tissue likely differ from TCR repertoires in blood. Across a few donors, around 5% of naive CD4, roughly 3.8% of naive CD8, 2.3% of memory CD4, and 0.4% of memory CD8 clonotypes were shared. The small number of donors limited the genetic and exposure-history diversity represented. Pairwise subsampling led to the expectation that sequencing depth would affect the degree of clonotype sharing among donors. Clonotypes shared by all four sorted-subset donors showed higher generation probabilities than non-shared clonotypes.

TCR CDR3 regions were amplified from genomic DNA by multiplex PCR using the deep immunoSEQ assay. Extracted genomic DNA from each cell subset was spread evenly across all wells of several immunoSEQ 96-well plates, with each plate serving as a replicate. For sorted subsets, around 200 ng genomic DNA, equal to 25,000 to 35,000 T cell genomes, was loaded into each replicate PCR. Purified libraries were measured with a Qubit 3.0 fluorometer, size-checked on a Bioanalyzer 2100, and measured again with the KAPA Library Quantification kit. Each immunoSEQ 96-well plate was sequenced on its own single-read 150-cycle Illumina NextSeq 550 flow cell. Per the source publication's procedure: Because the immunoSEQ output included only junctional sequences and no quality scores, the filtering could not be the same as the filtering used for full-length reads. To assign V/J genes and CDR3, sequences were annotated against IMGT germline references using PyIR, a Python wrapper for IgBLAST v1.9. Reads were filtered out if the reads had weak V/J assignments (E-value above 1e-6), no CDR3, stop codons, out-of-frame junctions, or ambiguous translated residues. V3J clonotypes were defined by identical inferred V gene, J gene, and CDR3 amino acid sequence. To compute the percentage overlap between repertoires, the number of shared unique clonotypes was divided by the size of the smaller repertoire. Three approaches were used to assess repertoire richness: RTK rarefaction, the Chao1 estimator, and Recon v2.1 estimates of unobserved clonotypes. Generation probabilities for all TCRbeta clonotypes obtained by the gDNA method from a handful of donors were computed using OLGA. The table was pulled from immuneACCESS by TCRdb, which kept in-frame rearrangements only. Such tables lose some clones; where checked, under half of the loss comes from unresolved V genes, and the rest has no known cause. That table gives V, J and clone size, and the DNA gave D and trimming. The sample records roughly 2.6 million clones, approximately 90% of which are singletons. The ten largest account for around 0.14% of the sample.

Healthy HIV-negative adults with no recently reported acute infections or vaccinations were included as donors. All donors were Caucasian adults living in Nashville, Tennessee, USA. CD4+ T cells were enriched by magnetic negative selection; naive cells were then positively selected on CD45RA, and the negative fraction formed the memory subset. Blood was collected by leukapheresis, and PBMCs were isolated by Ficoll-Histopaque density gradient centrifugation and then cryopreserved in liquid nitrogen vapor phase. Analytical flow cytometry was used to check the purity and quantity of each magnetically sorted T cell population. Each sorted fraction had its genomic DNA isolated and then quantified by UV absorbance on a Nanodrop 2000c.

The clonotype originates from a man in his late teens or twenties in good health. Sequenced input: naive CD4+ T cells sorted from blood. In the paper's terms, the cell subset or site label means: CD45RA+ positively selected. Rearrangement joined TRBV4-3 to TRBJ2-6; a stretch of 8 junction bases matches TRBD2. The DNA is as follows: TGCGCCAGCAGCCAAGACCTACTAGCGGTTGTGTCTGGGGCCAACGTCCTGACTTTC. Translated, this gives CASSQDLLAVVSGANVLTF.